This T cell receptor beta chain was sequenced for a study of T cell clonotyping in hematopoietic cell transplantation (dated by TCRdb to the early 2020s). Looking at the study overall: A total of 135 blood samples were collected in the study from around 40 consecutive transplant recipients and their related donors. Recruitment of patients was conducted between 2015 and 2017, and follow-up was continued until September 2020 or death.

Sample time point, as interpreted from the label and publication: 100 days after allo-HCT. Recipient blood was collected about 28 days before transplant and at days 30, 100 and 180 after transplant. Nuclei Lysis Solution was used to extract genomic DNA from fresh or cryopreserved unfractionated peripheral blood mononuclear cells. The immunoSEQ assay, a bias-controlled multiplex PCR using V- and J-specific primers, was used to amplify TCR beta CDR3 regions from genomic DNA. In a second PCR step, the CDR3 amplicons were tagged with a proprietary barcode plus Illumina adapter sequences. CDR3 libraries were sequenced on an Illumina MiSeq instrument. On the study's bioinformatics: Export and quality control were handled in immunoSEQ Analyzer 3.0, while downstream analyses relied on R Bioconductor and Immunarch. Only productive rearrangements within the normalized downsampled data set were used in the calculation of repertoire metrics. In the normalized cohort, a clonotype counted as pathologically expanded if the clonotype was larger than 5 templates. The Inverse Simpson Index served as the measure of repertoire diversity. CMV-specificity analyses were carried out on the non-normalized data set to capture all clonotypes. What TCRdb holds here is the immuneACCESS table cut down to in-frame rearrangements. Part of the clones is not present; checked against another copy, under half of the missing clones reflect an unresolved V gene, and the others are unexplained. The V and J calls and clone size come from that table; D and trimming were worked out from the DNA. The table for this sample lists more than 4,500 clones; roughly 90% of them were counted only once. 48% of the sample belongs to the ten largest clones.

Taken from cysteine to phenylalanine, the CDR3 has 14 residues. Only the CDR3 DNA is retained, 42 bases long and in frame from the first base. The junction shows trimming of 3 bases on V and 4 bases on J, plus 13 bases between the germline ends. Per the germline V gene, SGHDT is the CDR1 and YYEEEE is the CDR2. As for this clone: The specificity of this receptor is unknown. One base away there is no much larger clone; base qualities are not given.

The full study reports these points: Recipient repertoires showed only a small fraction of overlap with donor repertoires, and over 97% appeared de novo at the given depth. Recipient TCR diversity fell after transplant, with pathologically expanded clonotypes rising progressively from day 30 to day 180. Broader posttransplant TCR repertoire diversity was predicted by donor and pretransplant recipient Inverse Simpson Index values. Sample size was limited, and cells were not sorted, so CD4 and CD8 repertoire contributions could not be separated.

In this chain, TRBV5-6 is recombined with TRBJ1-1; tentative D gene TRBD1, with 5 bases matching. This sample comprised peripheral blood mononuclear cells, obtained 100 days after allogeneic stem cell transplant. The clonotype was recovered from a female patient aged 50-60 years who had an allogeneic stem cell transplant from an unrelated donor, so T cells may come from the graft donor. Some clones in this sample may be carry-over from other donors' samples. The DNA sequence is as follows: TGTGCCAGCAGCTCAGGGATTAGGGGCACTGAAGCTTTCTTT. It specifies CASSSGIRGTEAFF.